This T cell receptor (beta chain) was observed in a study of blood T cell repertoires in COVID-19. Study information: Italy, Spain and the United States were the sources of the convalescent and acute COVID-19 samples. PBMCs, B-cell-depleted T cells, or T cells provided the cDNA or gDNA that made up the material.

This CDR3 comprises 18 residues. V was cut by 2 bases and J by 1 base, with 17 bases left in between. Germline CDR1 is SGHTA and CDR2 is FQGNSA. The authors' processing: Reference gene primer amplification in the assay estimated nucleated cell counts. Measured with immunoSEQ multiplex PCR; TCRdb has only the in-frame clones, and not every one. V, J and clone size derive from that table, while D and trimming were established from the DNA sequence. Seen here are 170,000 or so clones, 90% to 95% observed once, and the top ten hold about 0.54%. The receptor's source is a man in his fifties with acute or convalescent COVID-19. The sequenced sample was peripheral blood. The rearrangement joins TRBV7-2 to TRBJ2-2, with D tentatively TRBD2 (7 bases). CDR3 region: CASSLNSEGGMNTGELFF. The CDR3, as DNA: TGTGCCAGCAGCTTAAACTCTGAGGGGGGGATGAACACCGGGGAGCTGTTTTTT.